A selection of T cell receptor beta chains follows, all from one sample in a study of blood T cells in healthy people across ages. TCRdb used MiXCR to reprocess the 5' RACE reads, holding one entry per CDR3 protein. Here the sample spans approximately 1,000,000 distinct CDR3 sequences, around two fifths being singletons. Sequencing input: blood. The receptors originated from a young man in good health. CDR3s include the opening cysteine and the closing phenylalanine or tryptophan. A D gene is named only where the DNA matches it firmly. Some rows have no size entry. The others give once, few or many, or a class for an expanded clone.

clone size	D gene	V gene	CDR3 length	J gene	CDR3 DNA	CDR3 protein
-	-	TRBV20-1	14	TRBJ2-2	TGCAGTGCTCCGAACCGGGAGACCACCGGGGAGCTGTTTTTT	CSAPNRETTGELFF
-	-	TRBV27	16	TRBJ1-4	TGTGCCAGCGCAAGGTTGGGACGGGAAAGTAATGAAAAACTGTTTTTT	CASARLGRESNEKLFF
-	-	TRBV4-3	15	TRBJ1-3	TGCGCCAGCAGCCAAGAGGAGGGGAAGGGATACACCATATATTTT	CASSQEEGKGYTIYF
-	-	TRBV4-3	17	TRBJ1-1	TGCGCCAGCAGCCAAGACTGGGGGGGCATCGGAGACACTGAAGCTTTCTTT	CASSQDWGGIGDTEAFF
-	-	TRBV11-2	15	TRBJ1-1	TGTGCCAGCAGCTTAGGCAGGGCGGTGAACACTGAAGCTTTCTTT	CASSLGRAVNTEAFF
-	-	TRBV20-1	12	TRBJ2-4	TGCAGTGCTAGAGATTTAGGGGTCGTTCAGTACTTC	CSARDLGVVQYF
-	-	TRBV20-1	13	TRBJ1-4	TGCAGTGTGAAGGGGACGGGAAATGAAAAACTGTTTTTT	CSVKGTGNEKLFF
few	TRBD2	TRBV7-2	16	TRBJ2-3	TGTGCCAGCAGCTGGATAGCGGGGGGGCGCACAGATACGCAGTATTTT	CASSWIAGGRTDTQYF
-	-	TRBV6-2/TRBV6-3	16	TRBJ1-3	TGTGCCAGCAGTTACTCCCGGACGGTAACTGGAAACACCATATATTTT	CASSYSRTVTGNTIYF
many	-	TRBV5-1	15	TRBJ2-5	TGCGCCAGCAGCACAACCGACAGCCACTTAGAGACCCAGTACTTC	CASSTTDSHLETQYF
few	-	TRBV7-6	13	TRBJ1-4	TGTGCCAGCAGCTTAGGGGTTCAGGAAAAACTGTTTTTT	CASSLGVQEKLFF
-	TRBD2	TRBV9	15	TRBJ2-3	TGTGCCAGCCCCCGGGATAGCGGGGATGGGGGTACGCAGTATTTT	CASPRDSGDGGTQYF
few	-	TRBV7-2	12	TRBJ2-7	TGTGCCAGCAGCTTAGACCCGAACGAGCAGTACTTC	CASSLDPNEQYF
-	TRBD1	TRBV20-1	17	TRBJ1-6	TGCAGTGCTACAGGACAAAACAACAGGGGGTTTAATTCACCCCTCCACTTT	CSATGQNNRGFNSPLHF
few	-	TRBV20-1	15	TRBJ2-5	TGCAGTGCTTCTCAGCCTTTCCATACTCCAGAGACCCAGTACTTC	CSASQPFHTPETQYF
few	TRBD2	TRBV7-2	15	TRBJ2-7	TGTGCCAGCAGCTTGTGGGGTAGCGGGGGTTACGAGCAGTACTTC	CASSLWGSGGYEQYF
-	TRBD1	TRBV12-3/TRBV12-4	18	TRBJ2-7	TGTGCCAGCAGTTCCCAAGTTAGGGACAGGGGTTTCCCCTACGAGCAGTACTTC	CASSSQVRDRGFPYEQYF
-	TRBD2	TRBV20-1	16	TRBJ2-7	TGCAGTGCTAGAAGTCGACTAGCGGGGGGGTACAATGAGCAGTACTTC	CSARSRLAGGYNEQYF
few	-	TRBV7-9	14	TRBJ1-2	TGTGCCAGCAGTGCCCGAGGAAGTGGCTATGGCTACACCTTC	CASSARGSGYGYTF
few	TRBD2	TRBV6-2/TRBV6-3	15	TRBJ2-3	TGTGCCAGCAGAGGGACTAGCCGACGCACAGATACGCAGTATTTT	CASRGTSRRTDTQYF
-	-	TRBV7-7	11	TRBJ2-2	TGTGCCAGCAGCGGTGGCCGGGAGCTGTTTTTT	CASSGGRELFF
few	-	TRBV21-1	14	TRBJ1-5	TGCGCCAGCAAAGGGGAGAGGGGCAATCAGCCCCAGCATTTT	CASKGERGNQPQHF
few	TRBD1	TRBV15	17	TRBJ2-7	TGTGCCACCAGCTCCGACAGGGGTCCCACAAACTTATACGAGCAGTACTTC	CATSSDRGPTNLYEQYF
few	-	TRBV20-1	12	TRBJ2-3	TGCAGTGCGAGGAGGGACGCAGATACGCAGTATTTT	CSARRDADTQYF
few	-	TRBV21-1	16	TRBJ2-1	TGTGCCAGCAGCAAGATTGCCGGGACGGTAGCTAATGAGCAGTTCTTC	CASSKIAGTVANEQFF
few	TRBD1	TRBV9	17	TRBJ2-3	TGTGCCAGCAGCGTATTAGGGACAGGGAAGGGCACAGATACGCAGTATTTT	CASSVLGTGKGTDTQYF
-	-	TRBV12-5	13	TRBJ2-2	TGTGCTAGTGGTCCCGGGGTTACCGGGGAGCCGTTTTTT	CASGPGVTGEPFF
-	-	TRBV9	18	TRBJ1-1	TGTGCCAGCAGCGGGGCCGGGACAACCGGGGGGGATAACACTGAAGCTTTCTTT	CASSGAGTTGGDNTEAFF
-	-	TRBV4-3	16	TRBJ2-2	TGCGCCAGCAGCCAAGATTATGGTGGGGGCACCGGGGAGCTGTTTTTT	CASSQDYGGGTGELFF
once	-	TRBV7-2	17	TRBJ2-7	TGTGCCAGCAGCTTAGTAGGGGGCAGGGAGGGGAGGAATGAGCAGTACTTC	CASSLVGGREGRNEQYF
-	-	TRBV27	14	TRBJ2-3	TGTGCCAGCAGTTTATTTTTTTCCACAGATACGCAGTATTTT	CASSLFFSTDTQYF
-	-	TRBV12-3/TRBV12-4	18	TRBJ2-5	TGTGCCAGCAGTTTTTCCACGGGGGTCCCCGTACGGCAAGAGACCCAGTACTTC	CASSFSTGVPVRQETQYF
-	-	TRBV6-2/TRBV6-3	11	TRBJ2-3	TGTGCCAGCAGTCAGGGAGATACGCGGTATTTT	CASSQGDTRYF
few	TRBD1	TRBV20-1	14	TRBJ2-3	TGCAGTGCTAGAGGGACAGGTCGCACAGATACGCAGTATTTT	CSARGTGRTDTQYF
few	-	TRBV20-1	13	TRBJ2-5	TGCAGTGCTAGAATGCCCGTACTTGAGACCCAGTACTTC	CSARMPVLETQYF
-	-	TRBV7-2	15	TRBJ2-1	TGTGCCAGCAGCTTAGCGGGCCCAAGTAACAATGAGCAGTTCTTC	CASSLAGPSNNEQFF
few	-	TRBV12-3/TRBV12-4	12	TRBJ1-1	TGTGCCAGCAGCCATAACAGGGTACAGGCTTTCTTT	CASSHNRVQAFF
many	-	TRBV5-1	14	TRBJ1-1	TGCGCCAGCAGCCCCGAAGGGGGGGACACTGAAGCTTTCTTT	CASSPEGGDTEAFF
few	-	TRBV4-1	16	TRBJ2-1	TGCGCCAGCAGCCAAGAAGGAGCAGGCTCCTACAATGAGCAGTTCTTC	CASSQEGAGSYNEQFF
-	-	TRBV20-1	12	TRBJ2-7	TGCAGTGTTGGACAGCGTACCTACGAGCAGTACTTC	CSVGQRTYEQYF
few	TRBD1	TRBV12-3/TRBV12-4	14	TRBJ1-2	TGTGCCAGCAAACAGGGGAACTGGGCTTATGGCTACACCTTC	CASKQGNWAYGYTF
-	-	TRBV9	13	TRBJ1-4	TGTGCCAGCAGCCGAGGGATTAATGAAAAACTGTTTTTT	CASSRGINEKLFF
-	TRBD1	TRBV24-1	15	TRBJ2-5	TGTGCCACCAGTGATACGCCCGACAGGGGCGAGACCCAGTACTTC	CATSDTPDRGETQYF
many	TRBD1	TRBV20-1	13	TRBJ1-2	TGCAGTGCGATGGACAGGGTTTCGGGTGGCTACACCTTC	CSAMDRVSGGYTF
few	-	TRBV4-3	16	TRBJ1-2	TGCGCCAGCAGCCAAGATCTGGAGTTAGGCGGCTATGGCTACACCTTC	CASSQDLELGGYGYTF
few	TRBD1	TRBV6-2/TRBV6-3	15	TRBJ1-2	TGTGCCAGCAGTAACCCGGGACAGGGGGCAGATGGCTACACCTTC	CASSNPGQGADGYTF
-	TRBD2	TRBV5-1	17	TRBJ2-3	TGCGCCAGCAGCTCGCGGTTAGCGGGGGCGAGCACAGATACGCAGTATTTT	CASSSRLAGASTDTQYF
-	TRBD1	TRBV20-1	15	TRBJ1-5	TGCAGTGCTAGGGTCACAGGGGGGATGAATCAGCCCCAGCATTTT	CSARVTGGMNQPQHF